Sequencing of this TCR beta chain was carried out in a study of identifying expanded T cells in peripheral blood. Assay used: immunoSEQ multiplex PCR; TCRdb lists only in-frame clones, some missing. The sample records about 90,000 clones, roughly 88% being singletons. Source material: blood. This sequence was found in a person aged 18 to 70 in good health.

CDR3: CASRGTGRNTEAFF. The CDR3 DNA reads TGTGCCAGCAGGGGGACAGGTCGGAACACTGAAGCTTTCTTT. The chain recombines TRBV5-4 with TRBJ1-1, with 8 positions matching TRBD1. This CDR3 is built from 14 residues. Trimming cost V 5 bases and J 1 base; bases outside gene matches: 4. Germline CDR1 is SGHNT and CDR2 is YYREEE (reference sequence).